What follows are 19 T cell receptor beta chains derived from one specimen sequenced in a study of blood T cells in healthy people across ages (dated by TCRdb to the mid-2010s). Libraries were constructed by 5' RACE. The data were produced on an Illumina HiSeq 2500. A second PCR of about 7 to 12 cycles was run with a J-beta primer mix and a sample-barcoded 5' primer. Using fastp at Q25 and MiXCR, TCRdb reprocessed the public reads and kept productive beta chains. All rows with the same CDR3 protein become a single entry with the most common DNA and genes. In all, the sample holds roughly 1,000,000 distinct CDR3 sequences, and roughly a quarter of those were seen once. 0.65% to 0.95% of the sample belongs to the ten largest clones. This same sample was also taken into another study, of T cells of mothers and their children.

Sequenced material: blood. Receptors originate from a girl aged 2 to 9 in good health.

This clonotype was recorded a few times. V and J are TRBV5-6 and TRBJ1-1, with 9 bases matching TRBD1. The CDR3 is 14 amino acids. In germline, CDR1 is SGHDT, CDR2 YYEEEE. The J segment lost 5 bases and the V segment lost 2 bases, leaving 4 bases of the junction unmatched. This chain's CDR3 is CASSFTGGGTEAFF. As DNA, the CDR3 is TGTGCCAGCAGCTTCACAGGGGGCGGGACTGAAGCTTTCTTT.

The table lists this clonotype with a few counts. This chain uses TRBV12-3 or TRBV12-4 with TRBJ1-1, with D perhaps matching TRBD1 (6 bases). There are 13 residues in the CDR3. The ends were cut back, 7 bases at V and 5 bases at J, with 14 bases in the middle. This CDR3 reads CASTSWGRTEAFF. The CDR3 DNA is TGTGCCAGCACGTCCTGGGGGCGAACTGAAGCTTTCTTT.

In this sample, this clonotype turned up a few times. A read error may be the cause here, since a much bigger clone is one base away. This rearrangement joins TRBV20-1 to TRBJ2-2; 12 positions agree with TRBD1. After removal of 2 bases from V and 5 bases from J, the junction contained 6 bases not matched to a gene. The CDR3 consists of 16 residues. The germline V gene has CDR1 DFQATT and CDR2 SNEGSKA (reference sequence). CDR3 in DNA: TGCAGTGCTAGAAACGGGACAGGGGGCTTGACCGGGGAGCTGTTTTTT. Amino acid sequence: CSARNGTGGLTGELFF.

This sequence joins TRBV7-2 and TRBJ2-5; D perhaps matches TRBD2 (6 bases). Trimming left V 4 bases short and J 7 bases short, with 16 bases between. This CDR3 spans 14 amino acids. Germline V CDR1 and CDR2: SGHTA, FQGNSA. CDR3 DNA: TGTGCCAGCAGCTCCCCGGGCGGGGTGGGGACCCAGTACTTC. Residues: CASSSPGGVGTQYF. The full variable domain, its missing parts supplied by reference TRBV7-2 and TRBJ2-5, is GAGVSQSPSNKVTEKGKDVELRCDPISGHTALYWYRQSLGQGLEFLIYFQGNSAPDKSGLPSDRFSAERTGGSVSTLTIQRTQQEDSAVYLCASSSPGGVGTQYFGPGTRLLVL.

The rearrangement uses TRBV5-1 and TRBJ2-7; D is possibly TRBD1 (6 bases). TRBJ2-1 explains the end of the DNA better; the J call may be wrong. This CDR3 is built from 13 residues. Per germline, CDR1 SGHRS and CDR2 YFSETQ. CDR3 region: CASSLSGTTEQFF. The CDR3, as DNA: TGCGCCAGCAGCTTGTCTGGGACAACTGAGCAGTTCTTC.

The chain recombines TRBV27 with TRBJ2-1, with 12 bases lining up with TRBD1. The CDR3 spans 21 residues. Trimming took 4 bases from V and 0 from J; bases not matched to a gene: 16. CDR1 and CDR2 from the germline V gene are MNHEY and SMNVEV (reference sequence). CDR3 region: CASSSHAPGQGADLSYNEQFF. CDR3 coding DNA: TGTGCCAGCAGTTCGCACGCCCCGGGACAGGGGGCGGACCTCTCCTACAATGAGCAGTTCTTC.

The chain combines TRBV5-1 with TRBJ2-5, with D possibly TRBD2 on 5 matching bases. CDR1 and CDR2 from the germline V gene are SGHRS and YFSETQ. This CDR3 comprises 15 residues. V was shortened by 4 bases and J by 4 bases, with 17 bases between the two germline ends. CDR3 DNA: TGCGCCAGCAGCAAGGAGGTAGGGAGCGGAGAGACCCAGTACTTC. Translated, it gives CASSKEVGSGETQYF.

J is TRBJ1-1 and V is TRBV19; D is undetermined. Germline CDR1 reads LNHDA; CDR2 reads SQIVND (reference sequence). The V and J ends lost 7 bases and 1 base respectively, with 7 bases between them. This CDR3 region has 12 residues. In DNA, the CDR3 is TGTGCCAGTAAAGCGGGGAACACTGAAGCTTTCTTT. As protein: CASKAGNTEAFF.

This clonotype has just a few counts. The chain has TRBV6-2 or TRBV6-3 and TRBJ2-3, with 8 bases lining up with TRBD2. This CDR3 spans 16 amino acids. The V gene's germline CDR1 is MNHEY and CDR2 SVGEGT. With V trimmed by 7 bases and J by 2 bases, 11 bases remained unmatched. CDR3 nucleotides: TGTGCCAGCAAGGAAGAGCGGGGGCCCTTCACAGATACGCAGTATTTT. This translates into CASKEERGPFTDTQYF.

The chain is built from TRBV12-3 or TRBV12-4 and TRBJ2-5, with 11 bases that match TRBD1. The CDR3 has 17 amino acids. V shed 5 bases and J 3 bases; nucleotides not matched to a gene: 11. The CDR3 DNA is TGTGCCAGCAGTCCCCTACCCGGGACAGGGGGAAAAGAGACCCAGTACTTC. Encoded protein: CASSPLPGTGGKETQYF.

This clonotype was counted a few times. The junction and the germline gene differ at one end; a read error may be behind it. The rearrangement uses TRBV7-8 and TRBJ2-7; possibly TRBD1 for D (6 bases). The CDR3 contains 15 residues. Germline CDR1 reads SGHVS; CDR2 reads FQNEAQ. CDR3 residues: CASSSSTGQAYEQYF. The CDR3 coding sequence is TGCGCCAGCAGCTCGTCGACAGGACAAGCCTACGAGCAGTACTTC. The variable domain in full, completed from reference TRBV7-8 and TRBJ2-7, reads GAGVSQSPRYKVAKRGQDVALRCDPISGHVSLFWYQQALGQGPEFLTYFQNEAQLDKSGLPSDRFFAERPEGSVSTLKIQRTQQEDSAVYLCASSSSTGQAYEQYFGPGTRLTVT.

This clonotype appeared a few times. The V and J genes are TRBV9 and TRBJ2-1, with D perhaps matching TRBD1 (5 bases). V lost 4 bases and J 8 bases, leaving 19 bases between the germline ends. CDR1 SGDLS and CDR2 YYNGEE come from the germline V gene. The CDR3 length is 15 residues. The CDR3 sequence is CASSLSSGHIYEQFF. CDR3 coding DNA: TGTGCCAGCAGCCTCTCATCAGGACATATCTATGAGCAGTTCTTC.

The V call is TRBV21-1, the J call TRBJ2-5; TRBD2 is taken as the D call from the table, unchecked against the DNA. TRBV21-1 counts as a pseudogene. CDR3 length: 14 amino acids. As DNA, the CDR3 is TGTGCCAGCAGCAAACTCGAGAGGGCAGAGACCCAGTACTTC. This encodes CASSKLERAETQYF.

This clonotype was recorded a few times. The chain employs TRBV12-3 or TRBV12-4 and TRBJ1-2; D uncertain. V lost 7 bases and J 8 bases, leaving 11 bases between the germline ends. CDR3 length: 11 residues. The CDR3 sequence is CASKLNGGYTF. The CDR3 DNA reads TGTGCCAGCAAGCTAAATGGGGGCTACACCTTC.

In nucleotides, the CDR3 is TGTGCCACCATAGGCGCCGGGGCGAATGAGCAGTTCTTC. Translation: CATIGAGANEQFF. The V and J genes are TRBV24-1 and TRBJ2-1; D may match TRBD1 or TRBD2 (5 bases each). The CDR3 runs to 13 residues. Germline V lookup: CDR1 KGHDR, CDR2 SFDVKD. Trimming took off 8 bases at V and 7 bases at J, with 14 bases between the two ends.

This clonotype has only a few counts. The chain is built from TRBV29-1 and TRBJ2-5; 15 bases fit TRBD2. Germline V gene lookup returns CDR1 SQVTM and CDR2 ANQGSEA. This CDR3 comprises 16 residues. Losses at the gene ends were 8 bases for V and 2 bases for J; bases not matched to a gene: 9. The DNA of the CDR3 is TGCAGCACCCCGGGACTAGCGGGAGGCTTACAAGAGACCCAGTACTTC. Translated: CSTPGLAGGLQETQYF.

V gene TRBV28 combines with J gene TRBJ2-7; D may match TRBD1 or TRBD2 (5 bases each). Trimming took 4 bases from V and 12 from J, leaving 19 bases between them. Germline V gives CDR1 MDHEN, CDR2 SYDVKM. The length of the CDR3 is 13 residues. In nucleotides, the CDR3 is TGTGCCAGCAGTTCTCCGGGACGGTGGGTATGGTACTTC. The encoded protein is CASSSPGRWVWYF. Drawing the rest from reference TRBV28 and TRBJ2-7, the complete variable domain is DVKVTQSSRYLVKRTGEKVFLECVQDMDHENMFWYRQDPGLGLRLIYFSYDVKMKEKGDIPEGYSVSREKKERFSLILESASTNQTSMYLCASSSPGRWVWYFGPGTRLTVT.

DNA for the CDR3: TGCAGCGTCGAACTATGGGACAGTAATCCCCCCGAGACCCAGTACTTC. Its protein is CSVELWDSNPPETQYF. V is TRBV29-1 and J is TRBJ2-5, with TRBD1 identical over 7 bases. This CDR3 has 16 amino acids. CDR1 and CDR2 (germline): SQVTM, ANQGSEA. The trim removed 6 bases at V and 5 bases at J, leaving 18 bases unmatched.

This clonotype was detected only a few times. The V and J genes are TRBV10-3 and TRBJ2-3, with 13 bases lining up with TRBD2. Germline V CDR1 and CDR2: ENHRY, SYGVKD. CDR3 length equals 13 residues. Trimming took 10 bases from V and 4 from J; bases not matched to a gene: 2. CDR3 sequence: CATGLAGADTQYF. As DNA, the CDR3 is TGTGCCACCGGACTAGCGGGAGCAGATACGCAGTATTTT.